This paragraph covers one T cell receptor (beta chain) sequence. The second PCR ran roughly 6 to 11 cycles with a sample-barcoded 5' primer and J-beta primers. Individual samples furnished no less than 3 million CDR3-containing paired-end reads apiece. MiXCR, applied by TCRdb to the 5' RACE reads, yields one record per CDR3 protein. The sample yields hundreds of thousands of distinct CDR3 sequences, around a fifth seen once. These data come from a study of blood T cells in healthy people across ages. This CDR3 has 17 amino acids. Losses at the gene ends were 4 bases for V and 3 bases for J; bases not matched to a gene: 14. Per the germline V gene, CDR1 is SGHDN and CDR2 is FVKESK.

The sequencing sample was made of blood. This TCR was sampled from a man aged 65 to 85 in good health. This chain uses TRBV14 with TRBJ2-7, with 8 bases matching TRBD1. For the CDR3, the DNA is TGTGCCAGCAGCCCATACGGGACAGGTGAGGGGGTCTACGAGCAGTACTTC. The encoded protein is CASSPYGTGEGVYEQYF. Full variable domain (missing parts from reference TRBV14 and TRBJ2-7): EAGVTQFPSHSVIEKGQTVTLRCDPISGHDNLYWYRRVMGKEIKFLLHFVKESKQDESGMPNNRFLAERTGGTYSTLKVQPAELEDSGVYFCASSPYGTGEGVYEQYFGPGTRLTVT.